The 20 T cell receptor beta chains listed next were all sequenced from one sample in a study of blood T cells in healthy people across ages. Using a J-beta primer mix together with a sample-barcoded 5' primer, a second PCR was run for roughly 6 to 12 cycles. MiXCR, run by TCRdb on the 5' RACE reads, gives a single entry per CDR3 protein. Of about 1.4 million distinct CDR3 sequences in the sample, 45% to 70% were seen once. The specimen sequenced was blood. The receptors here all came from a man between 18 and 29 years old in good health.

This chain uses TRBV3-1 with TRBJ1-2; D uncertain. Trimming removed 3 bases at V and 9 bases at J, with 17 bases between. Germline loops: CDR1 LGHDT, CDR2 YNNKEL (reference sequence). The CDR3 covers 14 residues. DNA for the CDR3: TGTGCCAGCAGCCATAGATCGCAGGAAGTCAGCTACACCTTC. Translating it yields CASSHRSQEVSYTF.

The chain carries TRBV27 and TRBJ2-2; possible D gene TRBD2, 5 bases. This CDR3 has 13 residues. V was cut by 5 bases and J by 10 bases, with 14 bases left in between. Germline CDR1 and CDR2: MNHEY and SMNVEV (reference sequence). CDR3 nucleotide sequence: TGTGCCAGCAGTGCATCGGGGAAGGAGGAGCTGTTTTTT. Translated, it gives CASSASGKEELFF.

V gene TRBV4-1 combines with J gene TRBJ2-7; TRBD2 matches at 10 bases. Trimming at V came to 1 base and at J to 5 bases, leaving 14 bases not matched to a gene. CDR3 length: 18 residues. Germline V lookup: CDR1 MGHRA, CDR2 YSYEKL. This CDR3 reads CASSQAPTSLAGVHEQYF. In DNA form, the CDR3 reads TGCGCCAGCAGCCAAGCTCCCACCTCTCTAGCGGGGGTACACGAGCAGTACTTC.

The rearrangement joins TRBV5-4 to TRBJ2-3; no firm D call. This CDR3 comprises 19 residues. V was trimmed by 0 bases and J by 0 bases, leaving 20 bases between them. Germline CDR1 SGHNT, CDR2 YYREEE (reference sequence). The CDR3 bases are TGTGCCAGCAGCTTGGGGAGAGCCGGTTCTCGGCTTAGCACAGATACGCAGTATTTT. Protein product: CASSLGRAGSRLSTDTQYF. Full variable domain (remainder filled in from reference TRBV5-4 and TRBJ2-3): ETGVTQSPTHLIKTRGQQVTLRCSSQSGHNTVSWYQQALGQGPQFIFQYYREEENGRGNFPPRFSGLQFPNYSSELNVNALELDDSALYLCASSLGRAGSRLSTDTQYFGPGTRLTVL.

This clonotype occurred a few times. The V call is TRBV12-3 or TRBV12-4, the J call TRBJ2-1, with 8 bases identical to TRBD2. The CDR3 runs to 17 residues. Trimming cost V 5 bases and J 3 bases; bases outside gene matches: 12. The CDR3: CASSREAGTRHYNEQFF. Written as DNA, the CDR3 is TGTGCCAGCAGTCGCGAGGCAGGGACTAGGCACTACAATGAGCAGTTCTTC.

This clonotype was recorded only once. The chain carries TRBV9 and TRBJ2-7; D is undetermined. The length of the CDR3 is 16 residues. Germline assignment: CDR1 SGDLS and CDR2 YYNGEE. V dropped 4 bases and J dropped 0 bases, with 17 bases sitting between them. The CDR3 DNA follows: TGTGCCAGCAGCCCCTTCCCGCAGGACCCCTCCTACGAGCAGTACTTC. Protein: CASSPFPQDPSYEQYF. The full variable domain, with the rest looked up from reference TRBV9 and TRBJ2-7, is DSGVTQTPKHLITATGQRVTLRCSPRSGDLSVYWYQQSLDQGLQFLIQYYNGEERAKGNILERFSAQQFPDLHSELNLSSLELGDSALYFCASSPFPQDPSYEQYFGPGTRLTVT.

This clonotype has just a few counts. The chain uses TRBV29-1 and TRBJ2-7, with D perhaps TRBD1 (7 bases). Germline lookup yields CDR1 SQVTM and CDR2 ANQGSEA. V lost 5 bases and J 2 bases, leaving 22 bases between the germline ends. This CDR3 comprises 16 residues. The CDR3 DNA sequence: TGCAGCGTTCAGGGGGGAGGTCCAAACTTTCCCTACGAGCAGTACTTC. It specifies CSVQGGGPNFPYEQYF.

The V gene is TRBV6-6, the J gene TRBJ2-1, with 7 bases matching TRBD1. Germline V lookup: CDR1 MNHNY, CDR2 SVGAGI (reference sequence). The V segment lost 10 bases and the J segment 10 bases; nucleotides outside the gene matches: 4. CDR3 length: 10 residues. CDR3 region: CATGGGEQFF. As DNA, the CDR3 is TGTGCCACAGGGGGTGGAGAGCAGTTCTTC.

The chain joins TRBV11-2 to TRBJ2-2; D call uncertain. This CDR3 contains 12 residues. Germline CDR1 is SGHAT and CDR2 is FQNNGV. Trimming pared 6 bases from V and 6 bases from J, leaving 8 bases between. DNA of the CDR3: TGTGCCAGCAGGGACCTATCCGGGGAGCTGTTTTTT. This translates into CASRDLSGELFF.

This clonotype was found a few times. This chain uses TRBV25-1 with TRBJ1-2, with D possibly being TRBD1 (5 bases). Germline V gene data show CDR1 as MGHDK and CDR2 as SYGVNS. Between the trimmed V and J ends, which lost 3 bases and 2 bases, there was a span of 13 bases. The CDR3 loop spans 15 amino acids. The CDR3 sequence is CASSENGAANYGYTF. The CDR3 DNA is TGTGCCAGCAGTGAGAACGGGGCTGCGAACTATGGCTACACCTTC.

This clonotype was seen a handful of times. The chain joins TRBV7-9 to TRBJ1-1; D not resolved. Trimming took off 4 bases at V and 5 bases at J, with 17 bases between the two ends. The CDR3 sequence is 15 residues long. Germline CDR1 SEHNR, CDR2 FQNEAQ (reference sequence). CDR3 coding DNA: TGTGCCAGCAGCTCCCGTAGTGGGGATGGGACTGAAGCTTTCTTT. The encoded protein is CASSSRSGDGTEAFF.

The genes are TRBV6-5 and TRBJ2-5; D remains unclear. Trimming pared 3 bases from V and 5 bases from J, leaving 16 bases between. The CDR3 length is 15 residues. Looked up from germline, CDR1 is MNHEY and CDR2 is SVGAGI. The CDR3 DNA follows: TGTGCCAGCAGTTATAGTTCGAGGTTCCGGGAGACCCAGTACTTC. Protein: CASSYSSRFRETQYF.

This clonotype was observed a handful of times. For the CDR3, the DNA is TGCGCCTCATCACCCAGGGGGCCCTACAATGAGCAGTTCTTC. Translating gives CASSPRGPYNEQFF. The V call is TRBV5-1, the J call TRBJ2-1, with TRBD1 matching 8 bases. After removal of 10 bases from V and 2 bases from J, the junction contained 8 bases not matched to a gene. The CDR3 is 14 residues long. The germline V gene has CDR1 SGHRS and CDR2 YFSETQ.

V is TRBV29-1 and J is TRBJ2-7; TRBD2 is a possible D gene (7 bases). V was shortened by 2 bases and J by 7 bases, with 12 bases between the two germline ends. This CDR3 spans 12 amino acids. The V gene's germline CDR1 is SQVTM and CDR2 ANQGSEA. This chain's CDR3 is CSVERGAGEQYF. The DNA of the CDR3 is TGCAGCGTTGAACGGGGGGCGGGTGAGCAGTACTTC.

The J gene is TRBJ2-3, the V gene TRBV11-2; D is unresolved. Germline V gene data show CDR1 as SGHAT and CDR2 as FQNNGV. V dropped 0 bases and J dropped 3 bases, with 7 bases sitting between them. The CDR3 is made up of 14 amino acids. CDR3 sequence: CASSLDPVTDTQYF. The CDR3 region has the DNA TGTGCCAGCAGCTTAGACCCGGTTACAGATACGCAGTATTTT.

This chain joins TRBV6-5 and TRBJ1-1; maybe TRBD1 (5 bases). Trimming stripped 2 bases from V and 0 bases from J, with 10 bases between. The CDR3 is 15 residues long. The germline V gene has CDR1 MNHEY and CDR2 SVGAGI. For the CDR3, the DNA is TGTGCCAGCAGTTACGATGAGGGGATGAACACTGAAGCTTTCTTT. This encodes CASSYDEGMNTEAFF.

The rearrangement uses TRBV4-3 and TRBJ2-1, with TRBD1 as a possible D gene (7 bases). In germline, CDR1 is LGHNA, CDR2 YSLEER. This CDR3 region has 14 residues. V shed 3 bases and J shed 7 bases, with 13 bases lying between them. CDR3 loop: CASSHFRGDNEQFF. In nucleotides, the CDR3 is TGCGCCAGCAGCCATTTCAGGGGGGATAATGAGCAGTTCTTC.

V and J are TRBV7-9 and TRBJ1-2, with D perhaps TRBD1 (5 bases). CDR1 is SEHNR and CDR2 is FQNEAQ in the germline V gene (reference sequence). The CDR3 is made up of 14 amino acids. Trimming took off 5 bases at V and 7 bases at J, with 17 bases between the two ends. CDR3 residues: CASSISRDSSGYTF. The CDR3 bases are TGTGCCAGCAGCATTAGTAGGGACTCCAGTGGCTACACCTTC.

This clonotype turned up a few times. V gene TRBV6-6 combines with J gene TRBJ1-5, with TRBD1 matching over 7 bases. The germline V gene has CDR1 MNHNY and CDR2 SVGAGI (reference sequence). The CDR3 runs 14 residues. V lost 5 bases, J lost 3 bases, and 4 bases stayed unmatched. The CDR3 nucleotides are TGTGCCAGCAGTCATGGACAGGTCAATCAGCCCCAGCATTTT. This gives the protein CASSHGQVNQPQHF.

The CDR3 sequence: CASRPLTGGESYEQYF. The CDR3 DNA sequence: TGTGCCAGTCGCCCCTTAACAGGGGGCGAGTCCTACGAGCAGTACTTC. The chain couples TRBV11-2 to TRBJ2-4, with TRBD1 identical over 9 bases. The J call may be faulty, since TRBJ2-7 better matches the DNA end. CDR3 length equals 16 residues. CDR1 and CDR2 from the germline V gene are SGHAT and FQNNGV.